This T cell receptor (beta chain) was captured by sequencing in a study of T cell responses to AZD1222 COVID-19 vaccine (dated by TCRdb to about 2021). General notes on the study: AZD1222 recipients given second doses at about 4 weeks or at about 12 weeks were pooled, since spike-specific TCR depth and breadth were not found to differ between the two schedules. A total of 230 to 250 trial participants underwent TCR sequencing, of whom more than 200 had received two doses of AZD1222 and some 25 had received two doses of the MenACWY control vaccine. Trial participants were enrolled into age subgroups of 18-55, 56-69 and 70-plus years, which contained about 150, 27 and 61 TCR-sequenced participants, respectively. General study outcomes and caveats: After two AZD1222 doses, spike-specific TCR breadth and depth were significantly higher than at day 0 and than in MenACWY recipients. No day 14 peak-response samples were available, so repertoires were characterized only after the peak T cell response. In the small 56-69-year group, the increase in depth fell short of significance, most likely because of low power. Participants were mostly white British, with more females than males. The authors suggested clonal diversity may have been underestimated. The vaccine-associated CD4 TCRs covered the entire spike protein, and the dominant responses fell in regions 160-218 and 743-854. Conclusions about previously exposed vaccinees are limited, since just five to seven AZD1222 recipients were seropositive for SARS-CoV-2 at baseline. Reportedly, close to half of the unique spike-specific TCRs recognized epitopes lying outside the regions that are mutated in the B.1.351 and B.1.1.7 variants.

The CDR3 regions of human TCRbeta chains were analyzed by immunosequencing. The original methods were these. Repertoire TCRs were matched against a reference library of SARS-CoV-2-specific TCRs generated with the MIRA antigen-specificity platform. Breadth meant the fraction of unique TCRs that were SARS-CoV-2-associated, whereas depth meant the fraction of total T cells that were SARS-CoV-2-associated. Using the MIRA data, each spike-specific TCR was assigned both to the spike region to which the TCR was reactive and to a CD4 or CD8 class. Log10-transformed breadth and depth values were compared by one-way ANOVA with Sidak's multiple comparisons tests. TCRdb stores this immuneACCESS table with in-frame sequences only. Part of the clones is absent; in the studies checked, under half of the shortfall reflects unresolved V genes, and no reason is known for the rest. V, J and clone size derive from that table, while D and trimming were established from the DNA sequence. The sample profile shows 130,000 or so clones; about 94% of them were found once. The biggest ten clones account for 5.4% of the sample.

On this clone itself: The antigen it binds to is not known. There are no base qualities to consult, and no much larger clone falls within one base.

At the junction V is shortened by 8 bases and J by 2 bases, with 10 bases in between. The CDR3 starts with the cysteine, ends with the phenylalanine, and has 13 residues. Just the 39-base CDR3 DNA is kept, in frame starting at base 1. Reading the germline V gene gives CDR1 SGHRS and CDR2 YFSETQ. Interpreted using the paper, the time point label stands for: baseline before first vaccination. Vaccinee samples came from UK trials COV001 and COV002, including a single-blind randomized controlled phase 2/3 trial of AZD1222 (ChAdOx1 nCoV-19) in healthy adults. Trial participant PBMC samples were collected at day 0 and day 28 after the second dose for TCRbeta chain sequencing.

The rearranged chain carries TRBV5-1 and TRBJ2-2, with the D gene too uncertain to name. Sequencing used peripheral blood, obtained on day 0 of AZD1222 vaccination. This receptor was taken from an adult in good health. The base sequence is TGCGCCAGTAATTCGGGTAACACCGGGGAGCTGTTTTTT. This yields the protein CASNSGNTGELFF.